This TCR beta chain was recorded in a study of T cell responses to AZD1222 COVID-19 vaccine. As to this clone: Its antigen is not identified.

The data were produced by immunoSEQ multiplex PCR, yet TCRdb's version contains in-frame clones alone and is incomplete. The sample carries 150,000 to 160,000 clones, 90% recorded once. Whole-study findings and limits: Donor demographics were predominantly white British with a female majority; clonal diversity may be underestimated.

V lost 3 bases and J 2 bases, leaving 8 bases between the germline ends. The CDR3 consists of 15 residues. The germline gives CDR1 SNHLY, CDR2 FYNNEI. This TCR derives from an adult in good health. This specimen consisted of peripheral blood, obtained on day 0 of AZD1222 vaccination. V gene TRBV2 combines with J gene TRBJ2-6, with D unresolved. CDR3 DNA sequence: TGTGCCAGCAGTGAGGAGCCTACTGGGGCCAACGTCCTGACTTTC. Translated: CASSEEPTGANVLTF.